This entry lists 28 T cell receptor beta chains sequenced from one sample in a study of shared clonotypes between healthy human individuals. The assay was immunoSEQ multiplex PCR, and TCRdb's table has in-frame clones only and misses some. The data contain some 2 million clones, about 95% of them singletons. Naive CD8 cells were CD45RO-negative, positively selected for CCR7, excluding terminally differentiated effector memory CD45RA+ cells. The sample was naive CD8+ T cells sorted from blood. The source is a man between 18 and 29 years old in good health.

The chain is built from TRBV4-1 and TRBJ2-7; 11 nucleotides match TRBD1. The CDR3 is made up of 17 amino acids. From germline, CDR1 is MGHRA and CDR2 YSYEKL. The ends lost 6 bases at V and 2 bases at J; junction bases unmatched: 12. The CDR3 protein is CASSQQVPGQGAYEQYF. The CDR3 DNA is TGCGCCAGCAGTCAGCAAGTACCGGGACAGGGGGCCTACGAGCAGTACTTC.

This rearrangement joins TRBV27 to TRBJ2-1; 7 bases align to TRBD1. CDR1 and CDR2 from the germline V gene are MNHEY and SMNVEV (reference sequence). The trim removed 3 bases at V and 3 bases at J, leaving 5 bases unmatched. The length of the CDR3 is 15 residues. The CDR3 is CASSFEDRIYNEQFF. DNA of the CDR3: TGTGCCAGCAGTTTTGAGGACAGGATCTACAATGAGCAGTTCTTC.

The J gene is TRBJ2-7, the V gene TRBV2; 13 nucleotides match TRBD2. Unmatched junction bases numbered 11, after V lost 6 bases and J lost 3 bases. Germline lookup yields CDR1 SNHLY and CDR2 FYNNEI. CDR3 length equals 17 residues. Here the CDR3 reads CASSDSGTSGMDYEQYF. The CDR3 DNA sequence: TGTGCCAGCAGCGATTCCGGGACTAGCGGGATGGACTACGAGCAGTACTTC.

The chain is built from TRBV27 and TRBJ1-1; 11 nucleotides line up with TRBD1. With 5 bases clipped from V and 3 bases from J, the junction kept 2 bases outside the gene matches. The CDR3 is made up of 14 amino acids. CDR1 MNHEY and CDR2 SMNVEV come from the germline V gene (reference sequence). CDR3 sequence reads: CASSGQGADTEAFF. Here the CDR3 DNA reads TGTGCCAGCAGTGGACAGGGGGCCGACACTGAAGCTTTCTTT.

This chain connects TRBV5-1 to TRBJ1-2; the D gene is possibly TRBD1 (5 bases). With 4 bases removed from V and 2 bases from J, the gap between germline ends came to 9 bases. Per the germline V gene, CDR1 is SGHRS and CDR2 is YFSETQ. The CDR3 has 13 amino acids. The CDR3 here is CASSEGPNYGYTF. The CDR3 DNA reads TGCGCCAGCAGCGAGGGACCCAACTATGGCTACACCTTC. The whole variable domain, remainder taken from reference TRBV5-1 and TRBJ1-2, is KAGVTQTPRYLIKTRGQQVTLSCSPISGHRSVSWYQQTPGQGLQFLFEYFSETQRNKGNFPGRFSGRQFSNSRSEMNVSTLELGDSALYLCASSEGPNYGYTFGSGTRLTVV.

This clone was seen once. The chain couples TRBV30 to TRBJ2-7, with D perhaps matching TRBD1 (6 bases). The V gene's germline CDR1 is GTSNPN and CDR2 SVGIG (reference sequence). V lost 1 base to trimming and J lost 6 bases, with 13 bases between them. The CDR3 has 13 residues. CDR3 residues: CAWSEGGLGEQYF. In DNA, the CDR3 is TGTGCCTGGAGTGAAGGGGGTTTAGGCGAGCAGTACTTC.

The chain is built from TRBV5-8 and TRBJ1-1, with D hard to call. The CDR3 length is 12 residues. Trimming took off 2 bases at V and 6 bases at J, with 8 bases between the two ends. CDR1 is SGHTS, CDR2 YDEGEE, per germline. In nucleotides, the CDR3 is TGTGCCAGCAGCTTAGGCAGCCCTGAAGCTTTCTTT. It is translated as CASSLGSPEAFF.

The rearrangement uses TRBV29-1 and TRBJ1-2; TRBD1 might be the D (5 bases). CDR1 and CDR2 (germline): SQVTM, ANQGSEA. Trimming removed 7 bases at V and 5 bases at J, with 14 bases between. The CDR3 loop spans 12 amino acids. CDR3 nucleotides: TGCAGCGCCCCGGTGGGGGGATATGGCTACACCTTC. Translating it yields CSAPVGGYGYTF. Full variable domain (outside the CDR3, taken from reference TRBV29-1 and TRBJ1-2): SAVISQKPSRDICQRGTSLTIQCQVDSQVTMMFWYRQQPGQSLTLIATANQGSEATYESGFVIDKFPISRPNLTFSTLTVSNMSPEDSSIYLCSAPVGGYGYTFGSGTRLTVV.

The chain links TRBV2 to TRBJ2-7; either TRBD1 or TRBD2 may supply D (6 bases each). The germline gives CDR1 SNHLY, CDR2 FYNNEI. CDR3 length equals 14 residues. Trimming removed 7 bases from V and 4 bases from J, with 17 bases in between. The CDR3 region is CASTEVGGAYEQYF. The CDR3 DNA reads TGTGCCAGCACCGAGGTCGGGGGCGCGTACGAGCAGTACTTC.

V is TRBV11-2 and J is TRBJ2-2; D remains ambiguous. CDR3 length equals 14 residues. The germline gives CDR1 SGHAT, CDR2 FQNNGV. Between the trimmed V and J ends, which lost 3 bases and 9 bases, there was a span of 14 bases. The CDR3 sequence: CASSFSGVARELFF. CDR3 DNA sequence: TGTGCCAGCAGCTTTTCGGGTGTGGCGCGGGAGCTGTTTTTT.

The chain employs TRBV6-5 and TRBJ1-6; possibly TRBD1 for D (5 bases). CDR1 and CDR2 from the germline V gene are MNHEY and SVGAGI. The CDR3 loop spans 15 amino acids. Trimming pared 2 bases from V and 8 bases from J, leaving 13 bases between. DNA for the CDR3: TGTGCCAGCAGTTACCAACCTGGGGCCGATTCACCCCTCCACTTT. The encoded protein is CASSYQPGADSPLHF.

As to this clone: In the same sample, other DNA sequences code for this CDR3. V is TRBV13 and J is TRBJ2-5; 7 nucleotides line up with TRBD1. There are 14 residues in the CDR3. CDR1 and CDR2 from the germline V gene are PRHDT and FYEKMQ (reference sequence). After removal of 0 bases from V and 2 bases from J, the junction contained 0 bases not matched to a gene. Here the CDR3 reads CASSLGQGQETQYF. CDR3 nucleotides: TGTGCCAGCAGCTTAGGACAGGGGCAAGAGACCCAGTACTTC.

V usage is TRBV4-1 and J usage is TRBJ2-7; 7 bases match TRBD2. V lost 6 bases, J lost 2 bases, and 4 bases stayed unmatched. Per the germline V gene, CDR1 is MGHRA and CDR2 is YSYEKL. The length of the CDR3 is 13 residues. The CDR3 coding sequence is TGCGCCAGCAGTTCCACTAGCGCCTACGAGCAGTACTTC. This gives the protein CASSSTSAYEQYF.

The chain couples TRBV4-3 to TRBJ2-5, with D uncertain. The J call may be in error: the DNA end matches TRBJ2-7 better. The CDR3 spans 16 residues. The V gene's germline CDR1 is LGHNA and CDR2 YSLEER. CDR3 protein: CASSQDLLALSYEQYF. In nucleotides, the CDR3 is TGCGCCAGCAGCCAAGATTTGTTAGCCTTATCCTACGAGCAGTACTTC.

This clone was seen a single time. This chain uses TRBV5-5 with TRBJ2-7, with TRBD1 matching over 7 bases. Germline values: CDR1 SGHKS, CDR2 YYEKEE (reference sequence). The CDR3 covers 15 residues. Trimming removed 2 bases from V and 0 bases from J; junction bases left unmatched: 5. CDR3 coding DNA: TGTGCCAGCAGCTTTTCCGGGACAGACTCCTACGAGCAGTACTTC. It codes for CASSFSGTDSYEQYF.

The chain employs TRBV9 and TRBJ2-3, with TRBD2 identical over 12 bases. From germline, CDR1 is SGDLS and CDR2 YYNGEE. J was trimmed by 2 bases and V by 3 bases; bases with no gene match: 4. The CDR3 has 16 residues. The CDR3 DNA reads TGTGCCAGCAGCGCGACTAGCGGGGGTTACACAGATACGCAGTATTTT. Translation: CASSATSGGYTDTQYF.

In the case of this clone: Other DNA sequences from this sample encode an identical CDR3 as well. This chain links TRBV5-5 with TRBJ1-1; D not resolved. Germline assignment: CDR1 SGHKS and CDR2 YYEKEE (reference sequence). Trimming left V 0 bases short and J 1 base short, with 4 bases between. This CDR3 region has 13 residues. The CDR3 region is CASSLAANTEAFF. The CDR3 DNA follows: TGTGCCAGCAGCTTGGCCGCGAACACTGAAGCTTTCTTT.

This clone was seen just once. This rearrangement joins TRBV7-8 to TRBJ2-3; D is unresolved. With 3 bases removed from V and 4 bases from J, the gap between germline ends came to 11 bases. Germline-derived CDR1 and CDR2 are SGHVS and FQNEAQ. The CDR3 is 14 amino acids. CDR3 region: CASSFKPPPDTQYF. CDR3 coding DNA: TGTGCCAGCAGCTTTAAACCTCCTCCAGATACGCAGTATTTT.

This chain joins TRBV19 and TRBJ2-4; 10 nucleotides match TRBD1. Per germline, CDR1 LNHDA and CDR2 SQIVND (reference sequence). After removal of 5 bases from V and 0 bases from J, the junction contained 7 bases not matched to a gene. The CDR3 contains 17 residues. In nucleotides, the CDR3 is TGTGCCAGTAGTGGGGGACAGGGGAACCTAGCCAAAAACATTCAGTACTTC. Translated, it gives CASSGGQGNLAKNIQYF. Supplemented by reference TRBV19 and TRBJ2-4, the full variable domain reads DGGITQSPKYLFRKEGQNVTLSCEQNLNHDAMYWYRQDPGQGLRLIYYSQIVNDFQKGDIAEGYSVSREKKESFPLTVTSAQKNPTAFYLCASSGGQGNLAKNIQYFGAGTRLSVL.

CDR3 amino acids: CASSRNWELFF. The CDR3 DNA reads as TGTGCCAGCAGTCGAAATTGGGAGCTGTTTTTT. This chain joins TRBV28 and TRBJ2-2, with unresolved D. Looked up from germline, CDR1 is MDHEN and CDR2 is SYDVKM. The CDR3 has 11 amino acids. The V end lost 5 bases, the J end lost 9 bases, and 7 bases lay between the germline ends.

The gene calls are TRBV5-6 and TRBJ1-5; D is perhaps TRBD1 (5 bases). The CDR3 has 12 amino acids. Germline CDR1 reads SGHDT; CDR2 reads YYEEEE. Trimming removed 0 bases at V and 9 bases at J, with 7 bases between. The CDR3 here is CASSLAGGPQHF. In DNA form, the CDR3 reads TGTGCCAGCAGCTTGGCGGGGGGGCCCCAGCATTTT.

The chain joins TRBV7-9 to TRBJ2-3; 8 bases match TRBD1. V lost 6 bases to trimming and J lost 3 bases; unmatched junction nucleotides: 11. Per the germline V gene, CDR1 is SEHNR and CDR2 is FQNEAQ (reference sequence). This CDR3 has 16 residues. The CDR3 loop is CASRPFGQGPTDTQYF. CDR3 bases: TGTGCCAGCAGACCGTTCGGACAGGGACCGACAGATACGCAGTATTTT.

This clone has only one observation. The CDR3 region is CAIRAEGVGVNTYNEQFF. The CDR3, as DNA: TGTGCCATCAGGGCCGAGGGTGTAGGGGTAAACACCTACAATGAGCAGTTCTTC. The chain couples TRBV10-3 to TRBJ2-1, with D perhaps assigned TRBD1 or TRBD2 (5 bases each). V dropped 6 bases and J dropped 2 bases, with 23 bases sitting between them. Per germline, CDR1 ENHRY and CDR2 SYGVKD. This CDR3 is built from 18 residues.

The chain joins TRBV9 to TRBJ2-3, with D perhaps matching TRBD1 (6 bases). The V gene's germline CDR1 is SGDLS and CDR2 YYNGEE. Trimming left V 2 bases short and J 4 bases short, with 8 bases between. The CDR3 runs 13 residues. The CDR3 nucleotides read TGTGCCAGCAGCGTTTACAGGGCAGATACGCAGTATTTT. Amino acids: CASSVYRADTQYF.

The V call is TRBV27, the J call TRBJ2-7; the match to TRBD2 covers 9 bases. Germline CDR1 MNHEY, CDR2 SMNVEV (reference sequence). Trimming took 9 bases from V and 0 from J; bases not matched to a gene: 6. The CDR3 is 14 residues long. CDR3 sequence reads: CASWREGSSYEQYF. The CDR3 DNA reads as TGTGCCAGTTGGCGGGAGGGAAGCTCCTACGAGCAGTACTTC.

This clone was seen just once. The chain is built from TRBV28 and TRBJ2-3, with a possible D match to TRBD1 (5 bases). Germline CDR1 is MDHEN and CDR2 is SYDVKM. The CDR3 is 15 residues long. Trimming took off 4 bases at V and 10 bases at J, with 21 bases between the two ends. Here the CDR3 reads CASSWPPDRPLAQYF. CDR3 in DNA: TGTGCCAGCAGTTGGCCCCCCGACAGACCCTTAGCGCAGTATTTT.

As for this clone: Other DNA sequences in the sample encode the same CDR3. The V gene is TRBV7-9, the J gene TRBJ2-5; 7 bases are a match to TRBD1. Trimming cost V 1 base and J 3 bases; bases outside gene matches: 2. The CDR3 is made up of 14 amino acids. Germline CDR1 is SEHNR and CDR2 is FQNEAQ (reference sequence). CDR3 sequence (DNA): TGTGCCAGCAGCTTAGGACAGGGAAAAGAGACCCAGTACTTC. Amino acid sequence: CASSLGQGKETQYF.

This clone is a singleton in its sample. The chain is built from TRBV6-6 and TRBJ2-2; D call uncertain. Germline V gene lookup returns CDR1 MNHNY and CDR2 SVGAGI (reference sequence). V was cut by 3 bases and J by 3 bases, with 8 bases left in between. The length of the CDR3 is 14 residues. The CDR3 coding sequence is TGTGCCAGCAGTTATGGCACCTACACCGGGGAGCTGTTTTTT. It translates to CASSYGTYTGELFF.